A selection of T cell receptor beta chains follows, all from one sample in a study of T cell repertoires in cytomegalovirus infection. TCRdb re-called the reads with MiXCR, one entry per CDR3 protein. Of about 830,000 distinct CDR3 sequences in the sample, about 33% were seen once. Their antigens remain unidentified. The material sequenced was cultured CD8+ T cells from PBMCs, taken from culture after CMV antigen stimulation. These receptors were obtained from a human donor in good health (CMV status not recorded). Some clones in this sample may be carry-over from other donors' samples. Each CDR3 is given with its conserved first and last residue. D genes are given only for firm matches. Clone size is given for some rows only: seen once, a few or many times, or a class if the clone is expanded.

TGTGCCAGCAGCCAAGAAGCGGGCCCTCTCGGGGAGCAGTACTTC,CASSQEAGPLGEQYF,-,TRBV4-2,TRBJ2-7,-
TGTGCCAGCACGGACTCCCCATATACCGGCTACACCTTC,CASTDSPYTGYTF,-,TRBV6-2/TRBV6-3,TRBJ1-2,-
TGTGCCAGCAGTGAAGATCAAGGCAGAATCCAAGAGACCCAGTACTTC,CASSEDQGRIQETQYF,many,TRBV6-1,TRBJ2-5,-
TGTGCCAGCAGTTTTATTGACAGGACCGACTATGGCTACACCTTC,CASSFIDRTDYGYTF,-,TRBV11-2,TRBJ1-2,-
TGTGCCAGCAGCTACAGTAGGCTATTGGGCCTCAGTCAGCCCCAGCATTTT,CASSYSRLLGLSQPQHF,many,TRBV7-2,TRBJ1-5,-
TGTGCCAGCAGTTTATCGGGACCAGGCGGGGGCAATCAGCCCCAGCATTTT,CASSLSGPGGGNQPQHF,-,TRBV27,TRBJ1-5,-
TGTGCCAGCTCAACCGGGGGGGACCTGGTGGTAGGGCGAAGCTCCTACGAGCAGTACTTC,CASSTGGDLVVGRSSYEQYF,many,TRBV18,TRBJ2-7,TRBD2
TGTGCCAGCAGTTACTCGAGGCCGGGGACCCAGTACTTC,CASSYSRPGTQYF,few,TRBV6-2/TRBV6-3,TRBJ2-5,-
TGTGCCAGCAGCTTAGGAGGGACGGATCAGCCCCAGCATTTT,CASSLGGTDQPQHF,many,TRBV7-6,TRBJ1-5,-
TGTGCCACCAGCAGAGACAGGGATACTGAAGCTTTCTTT,CATSRDRDTEAFF,-,TRBV15,TRBJ1-1,-
TGTGCCAGCAGCCCTCTGGACAGGGGGCGAACCGGCTATGGCTACACCTTC,CASSPLDRGRTGYGYTF,many,TRBV7-2,TRBJ1-2,TRBD1
TGTGCCAGCAGCGTAAACGTGAGAGATAAGCAAACTAACTATGGCTACACCTTC,CASSVNVRDKQTNYGYTF,-,TRBV9,TRBJ1-2,-
TGTGCCAGCAGTGAAGTAGCGGGGCGCAATGAGCAGTTCTTC,CASSEVAGRNEQFF,-,TRBV6-1,TRBJ2-1,TRBD2
TGTGCCAGCAGCGTTCGACAGACAATGAACACTGAAGCTTTCTTT,CASSVRQTMNTEAFF,-,TRBV9,TRBJ1-1,-
TGTGCCAGCAGCTTTCAGAATCTCGGAGGAGAGACCCAGTACTTC,CASSFQNLGGETQYF,-,TRBV5-4,TRBJ2-5,-
TGTGCCAGCAGTTTAGCGACAGGGTCAAATTCACCCCTCCACTTT,CASSLATGSNSPLHF,-,TRBV7-2,TRBJ1-6,TRBD1
TGTGCCAGCAGTTTGTATCCCTCCACAGATACGCAGTATTTT,CASSLYPSTDTQYF,-,TRBV12-3/TRBV12-4,TRBJ2-3,-
TGTGCCAGCAGTTACTCGATTGGGGATGATGAAAAACTGTTTTTT,CASSYSIGDDEKLFF,-,TRBV6-5,TRBJ1-4,-
TGTGCCAGCAGCTTAGAACTCTGGCAGGGGACCGGGGAGCTGTTTTTT,CASSLELWQGTGELFF,many,TRBV7-8,TRBJ2-2,-
TGTGCCAGCAGTCATGGGACAGGGGCCACTGAAGCTTTCTTT,CASSHGTGATEAFF,-,TRBV27,TRBJ1-1,TRBD1
TGTGCCAGCAGTTTAGCGGGCAGGGGGGAAGAGACCCAGTACTTC,CASSLAGRGEETQYF,-,TRBV12-3/TRBV12-4,TRBJ2-5,-
TGTGCCAGCAGCAAAACAGCCCAGGGGGCTACGCAGCCCCAGCATTTT,CASSKTAQGATQPQHF,-,TRBV6-2/TRBV6-3,TRBJ1-5,TRBD1
TGTGCCAGCTTGGGGTGGGATTACAATGAGCAGTTCTTC,CASLGWDYNEQFF,-,TRBV2,TRBJ2-1,-
TGTGCCATCAGTGCAGAGTACAATGAGCAGTTCTTC,CAISAEYNEQFF,-,TRBV10-3,TRBJ2-1,-
TGTGCCAGCAGCTTACGGGGACAGGGATATTCACCCCTCCACTTT,CASSLRGQGYSPLHF,many,TRBV11-1,TRBJ1-6,TRBD1
TGTGCCAGCAGTGCCTACCGCGGGGGGGTCGGGGAGCTGTTTTTT,CASSAYRGGVGELFF,-,TRBV6-5,TRBJ2-2,TRBD2
TGTGCCAGCAACCTGGGGGGGGCCAGTCAGCCCCAGCATTTT,CASNLGGASQPQHF,few,TRBV12-3/TRBV12-4,TRBJ1-5,-
TGTGCCAGCCATATGGGCAGAAACACTGAAGCTTTCTTT,CASHMGRNTEAFF,few,TRBV25-1,TRBJ1-1,-
TGTGCCAGCAGCCTTCCAGGGGGCACCGGGGAGCTGTTTTTT,CASSLPGGTGELFF,many,TRBV7-6,TRBJ2-2,TRBD1
TGTGCCAGCTCGGAAGCGGGGTTGAATGAGCAGTTCTTC,CASSEAGLNEQFF,-,TRBV12-3/TRBV12-4,TRBJ2-1,TRBD2
TGCAGTGCTAGCCCCTTTGAGGGAGCTTATGGCTACACCTTC,CSASPFEGAYGYTF,-,TRBV20-1,TRBJ1-2,-
TGTGCCAGTAGAAACAGCAACGGGGAGCTGTTTTTT,CASRNSNGELFF,-,TRBV19,TRBJ2-2,-
TGTGCCAGCAGCTCGACACCGTCTGCGATTATCCCCTGGTCACCCCTCCACTTT,CASSSTPSAIIPWSPLHF,-,TRBV7-9,TRBJ1-6,-
TGTGCCAGCGCTTCGAACACCGGGGAGCTGTTTTTT,CASASNTGELFF,-,TRBV6-2/TRBV6-3,TRBJ2-2,-
TGTGCCAGCAGTCCCATAAGGGGCAGGTCGGATTCACCCCTCCACTTT,CASSPIRGRSDSPLHF,-,TRBV27,TRBJ1-6,-
TGCGCCAGCAGCCCCCTCGACAGTTACCAAGAGACCCAGTACTTC,CASSPLDSYQETQYF,-,TRBV5-1,TRBJ2-5,-
TGTGCCAGCAGCGCCGGAAACAGAGCTTCCTCTGGAAACACCATATATTTT,CASSAGNRASSGNTIYF,-,TRBV7-9,TRBJ1-3,-
TGTGCCAGCAGCCCGGGGACAGGGCGGGGGACTGAAGCTTTCTTT,CASSPGTGRGTEAFF,-,TRBV7-6,TRBJ1-1,TRBD1
TGTGCCGTCAAGTTAGGAGGTAACCTAAAAGAGACCCAGTACTTC,CAVKLGGNLKETQYF,-,TRBV12-3/TRBV12-4,TRBJ2-5,-
TGTGCCAGCAGTTTAAGACAGGGCACAGATACGCAGTATTTT,CASSLRQGTDTQYF,-,TRBV12-3/TRBV12-4,TRBJ2-3,-
TGTGCCAGCAGCTCACCGGGGACCAGGGAGCTGCATGGCTACACCTTC,CASSSPGTRELHGYTF,few,TRBV7-9,TRBJ1-2,-
TGTGCCAGCAGCTTAGAGGGGGCCGACACAGATACGCAGTATTTT,CASSLEGADTDTQYF,-,TRBV11-1,TRBJ2-3,TRBD1
TGTGCCAGCAGCTTGCCAAGAGAAAAACTGTTTTTT,CASSLPREKLFF,-,TRBV7-2,TRBJ1-4,-
TGTGCCAGCAGCCTGCGACAGGGAGGGTACTCGAACACCGGGGAGCTGTTTTTT,CASSLRQGGYSNTGELFF,few,TRBV7-6,TRBJ2-2,-
TGTGCCATTCTGAACACCGGGGAGCTGTTTTTT,CAILNTGELFF,few,TRBV7-6,TRBJ2-2,-
TGTGCCACCAGTTCGGACCCTCGATACAATGAGCAGTTCTTC,CATSSDPRYNEQFF,few,TRBV24-1,TRBJ2-1,-
TGTGCCAGCAGTTTAAGAGTTAGCACAGATACGCAGTATTTT,CASSLRVSTDTQYF,-,TRBV12-3/TRBV12-4,TRBJ2-3,-
TGTGCCAGCAGTGAAGCGCTTCTGGGTAGAGATAACTATGGCTACACCTTC,CASSEALLGRDNYGYTF,few,TRBV2,TRBJ1-2,-
TGTGCCAGCAGTTTATCTTTGGGGGGGGGGAGCGATGAGCAGTTCTTC,CASSLSLGGGSDEQFF,-,TRBV27,TRBJ2-1,TRBD2
TGTGCCAGTAGTCTATGGACAGGGAATCAGCCCCAGCATTTT,CASSLWTGNQPQHF,-,TRBV19,TRBJ1-5,TRBD1
TGTGCCAGCAGTGCCCCGCCCGGACAGGGCCGCCACGAGCAGTACTTC,CASSAPPGQGRHEQYF,-,TRBV25-1,TRBJ2-7,TRBD1
TGCGCCAGCAGCCCTACAGGGGGCGCTGGGGCCAACGTCCTGACTTTC,CASSPTGGAGANVLTF,few,TRBV4-3,TRBJ2-6,TRBD1
TGTGCCAGCAGTTCAGACAGGGACAATCAGCCCCAGCATTTT,CASSSDRDNQPQHF,many,TRBV12-3/TRBV12-4,TRBJ1-5,TRBD1
TGCAGCGCCGGAGGGGTCTATGGCTACACCTTC,CSAGGVYGYTF,-,TRBV29-1,TRBJ1-2,-
TGTGCCAGCAGTTTCCTAGACCCGTCTTCCAATGAGCAGTTCTTC,CASSFLDPSSNEQFF,-,TRBV27,TRBJ2-1,-
TGTGCCAGCAGCCCACAGGGGTGGCTTGGCGGGGAGCTGTTTTTT,CASSPQGWLGGELFF,-,TRBV6-5,TRBJ2-2,TRBD1